This T cell receptor (beta chain) came from a study of graft-versus-host responses after intestinal transplantation. In the study overall: In this cohort, recipients had multivisceral, liver-intestinal, or isolated intestinal transplants. Following induction with anti-thymocyte globulin, all recipients were given tacrolimus and steroids for two to three years.

The CDR3 is made up of 17 amino acids. The junction had 13 bases not matched to a gene; V was cut back by 4 bases and J by 5 bases. Germline assignment: CDR1 MDHEN and CDR2 SYDVKM. Note on this clone: Its antigen remains unidentified.

Clones were read by immunoSEQ multiplex PCR, and TCRdb kept only the in-frame ones, dropping some. Among fewer than 120,000 clones listed, 93% were seen once. This sequence was found in a human donor who received an intestinal transplant. The rearrangement links TRBV28 to TRBJ2-7, with 11 bases fitting TRBD2. The sequencing used unstimulated CD8+ T cells sorted from spleen or lymph node cells, collected before intestinal transplant. CDR3 nucleotide sequence: TGTGCCAGCAGTTGGCCCGCTAGACTAGCGGGAACAGACGAGCAGTACTTC. This translates into CASSWPARLAGTDEQYF.